These T cell receptor beta chains were read from a single sample in a study of T cell changes during pregnancy in multiple sclerosis. Sequenced by immunoSEQ multiplex PCR; TCRdb stores in-frame clones only, minus some. Of approximately 59,000 clones in the sample, approximately 90% are singletons; the top ten hold approximately 1.5%. Sequenced here: peripheral blood, sampled in the third trimester of pregnancy. The receptor source for this set is a female donor in good health, enrolled as a control in a pregnancy study. CDR3s include the opening cysteine and the closing phenylalanine or tryptophan. A D gene is named only where the DNA matches it firmly. Rows may omit the clone size; those that give it use once, few, many or a size class.

CDR3,DNA,J,D,size,V
CASRGQGTYNSPLHF,TGTGCCAGCAGGGGACAGGGAACCTATAATTCACCCCTCCACTTT,TRBJ1-6,TRBD1,NA,TRBV28
CASGGGKNTEAFF,TGTGCCAGCGGCGGAGGGAAGAACACTGAAGCTTTCTTT,TRBJ1-1,NA,NA,TRBV6-5
CASSLIPGEYDTQYF,TGCGCCAGCAGCTTAATCCCCGGGGAGTATGATACGCAGTATTTT,TRBJ2-3,NA,NA,TRBV5-1
CASTQDRVMGEQYF,TGTGCCAGCACTCAAGACAGGGTAATGGGGGAGCAGTACTTC,TRBJ2-7,TRBD1,NA,TRBV6-1
CASSGDNYEQYF,TGTGCCAGTAGTGGTGACAATTACGAGCAGTACTTC,TRBJ2-7,NA,NA,TRBV19
CASSQVGGVETQYF,TGCGCCAGCAGCCAAGTTGGGGGGGTAGAGACCCAGTACTTC,TRBJ2-5,TRBD2,NA,TRBV4-3
CASSTGTGGYEQYF,TGTGCCAGTAGTACCGGGACGGGGGGGTACGAGCAGTACTTC,TRBJ2-7,TRBD2,NA,TRBV19
CASSKGDRGGKAEKLFF,TGTGCCAGCAGCAAAGGGGACAGGGGGGGTAAGGCTGAAAAACTGTTTTTT,TRBJ1-4,NA,NA,TRBV21-1
CAWSTSGGNQPQHF,TGTGCCTGGAGTACTAGCGGGGGGAATCAGCCCCAGCATTTT,TRBJ1-5,NA,NA,TRBV30
CASSGSGGGNQPQHF,TGTGCCAGCAGCGGGTCGGGGGGAGGCAATCAGCCCCAGCATTTT,TRBJ1-5,NA,NA,TRBV27
CASSLGGTENEKLFF,TGTGCCAGCAGCTTAGGCGGGACGGAGAATGAAAAACTGTTTTTT,TRBJ1-4,NA,NA,TRBV7-2
CASSQESGGADTQYF,TGCGCCAGCAGCCAAGAGAGCGGGGGGGCAGATACGCAGTATTTT,TRBJ2-3,TRBD2,NA,TRBV5-1
CASSLGRTTGVRETQYF,TGTGCCAGCAGCTTAGGGCGGACGACAGGGGTTCGGGAGACCCAGTACTTC,TRBJ2-5,TRBD1,NA,TRBV7-8
CASSPPDQGNSPLHF,TGTGCCAGCTCACCACCGGACCAGGGTAATTCACCCCTCCACTTT,TRBJ1-6,NA,NA,TRBV18
CASSWTQGVGEQFF,TGTGCCAGCAGTTGGACACAGGGGGTGGGTGAGCAGTTCTTC,TRBJ2-1,TRBD1,NA,TRBV6-5
CASRKQGAGPYEQYF,TGTGCCAGCAGGAAACAGGGGGCCGGGCCCTACGAGCAGTACTTC,TRBJ2-7,TRBD1,NA,TRBV6-5
CASSQVDRLNTEAFF,TGCGCCAGCAGCCAAGTAGACAGGTTGAACACTGAAGCTTTCTTT,TRBJ1-1,NA,NA,TRBV4-1
CSVVRRGGRQETQYF,TGCAGCGTTGTACGACGCGGGGGGAGGCAAGAGACCCAGTACTTC,TRBJ2-5,TRBD2,NA,TRBV29-1
CASSTPGPQHF,TGTGCCAGCAGCACGCCGGGACCCCAGCATTTT,TRBJ1-5,NA,few,TRBV11-2
CASRDRLPGNTIYF,TGTGCCAGCAGAGACAGGCTCCCTGGAAACACCATATATTTT,TRBJ1-3,NA,once,TRBV27